The rows below give T cell receptor beta chains drawn from one sample of a study of blood T cells in healthy people across ages. TCRdb re-derived calls from the 5' RACE reads in MiXCR, one entry per CDR3 protein. The sample lists hundreds of thousands of distinct CDR3 sequences, about three fifths seen once, with around 20% in the top ten. Specimen: blood. The receptors originated from a man aged 30 to 45 in good health. The CDR3 runs from the conserved cysteine through the conserved F or W. The D gene is left open where the match is weak. The listing skips clone size in some rows; elsewhere it reads once, few, many or a size class.

J gene	clone size	V gene	D gene	CDR3 DNA	CDR3 protein
TRBJ2-3	-	TRBV11-2	TRBD1	TGTGCCAGCAGCCCCGCCCGAGGACAGGAAGACACAGATACGCAGTATTTT	CASSPARGQEDTDTQYF
TRBJ1-2	-	TRBV5-1	-	TGCGCCAGCGGCGGGGGGACGGATGGCTACACCTTC	CASGGGTDGYTF
TRBJ2-1	-	TRBV20-1	TRBD2	TGCAGTCCACGGGGGGGGCTAGCGGGAAACAATGAGCAGTTCTTC	CSPRGGLAGNNEQFF
TRBJ2-7	once	TRBV20-1	-	TGCAGTGCTAGGAGGCGGAACACCTACGAGCAGTACTTC	CSARRRNTYEQYF
TRBJ2-7	-	TRBV12-3/TRBV12-4	TRBD1	TGTGCCAGCTGTAATTGGGAAGACAGGGCGTCCGAGCAGTACTTC	CASCNWEDRASEQYF
TRBJ2-6	-	TRBV7-3	-	TGTGCCAGCAGCCTTCTGGTCTCTGGGGCCAACGTCCCGACTTTC	CASSLLVSGANVPTF
TRBJ2-1	few	TRBV20-1	-	TGTAGTGCTAGAGACAGGTCGCCCTACAATGAGCAGTTCTTC	CSARDRSPYNEQFF
TRBJ2-3	-	TRBV12-3/TRBV12-4	TRBD2	TGTGCCAGCAGTAAGGGTAGGACTAGCGCGGGTCGGGGAACAGATACGCAGTATTTT	CASSKGRTSAGRGTDTQYF
TRBJ2-3	-	TRBV5-1	TRBD1	TGCGCCAGCAGTCGCGGGACAGGGGGGACCACAGATACGCAGTATTTT	CASSRGTGGTTDTQYF
TRBJ1-4	-	TRBV4-3	TRBD1	TGCGCCAGCAGCCAAGACCGGACAGGAATTGAAAAACTGTTTTTT	CASSQDRTGIEKLFF
TRBJ2-1	-	TRBV20-1	-	TGCAGTGCTAGAGATCCTCTGAATGAGCAGTTCTTC	CSARDPLNEQFF
TRBJ2-5	-	TRBV20-1	TRBD1	TGCAGTGCCCCGACAGGGTGGGGTGAGACCCAGTACTTC	CSAPTGWGETQYF
TRBJ2-5	-	TRBV2	-	TGTGCCAGCAGTGTGTCCGAGGAGACCCAGTACTTC	CASSVSEETQYF
TRBJ1-2	-	TRBV7-9	-	TGTGCCAGCAGCGAACAAAAGAATGGCTACACCTTC	CASSEQKNGYTF
TRBJ2-5	few	TRBV9	TRBD1	TGTGCCAGCAGCGTGGACAGGGGTGGAGAGACCCAGTACTTC	CASSVDRGGETQYF
TRBJ2-5	-	TRBV7-9	-	TGTGCCAGCAGCTTTTTGGGAAAAGAGCAGTACTTC	CASSFLGKEQYF
TRBJ2-1	-	TRBV7-9	-	TGTGCCAGCAGCTTAGAAGCAAATGAGCAGTTCTTC	CASSLEANEQFF
TRBJ2-7	-	TRBV27	-	TGTGCCACCAGGGGGGATACCTACGAGCAGTACTTC	CATRGDTYEQYF
TRBJ2-3	few	TRBV3-1	-	TGTGCCAGCAGCCTTCAGGGGTTCGGCACAGATACGCAGTATTTT	CASSLQGFGTDTQYF
TRBJ2-3	-	TRBV10-3	-	TGTGCCATCAGTGAGTCGAAGGCTGCGGCACCTTTCACAGATACGCAGTATTTT	CAISESKAAAPFTDTQYF
TRBJ2-7	-	TRBV3-1	TRBD2	TGTGCCAGCAGCCAAGGGACTAGCGGGGGGGCGCTCCCTAACGAGCAGTACTTC	CASSQGTSGGALPNEQYF
TRBJ2-3	-	TRBV20-1	-	TGCAGTGTGGGGGCGGGAGATGATACGCAGTATTTT	CSVGAGDDTQYF
TRBJ1-2	once	TRBV4-2	-	TGTGCCCGCAGCCAAGACGGTCCCTTTGGCTACACCTTC	CARSQDGPFGYTF
TRBJ2-3	-	TRBV6-2/TRBV6-3	TRBD2	TGTGCCAGCAGTTACCCTCTACTAGCGGGACTTGACACAGATACGCAGTATTTT	CASSYPLLAGLDTDTQYF
TRBJ1-6	-	TRBV9	-	TGTGCCAGCAGCGGACAACAGGGCGCTAATTCACCCCTCCACTTT	CASSGQQGANSPLHF
TRBJ2-3	once	TRBV7-2	-	TGTGCCAGCAGCTTAACCTGGGACGCCCGGGATACGCAGTATTTT	CASSLTWDARDTQYF
TRBJ2-3	many	TRBV20-1	TRBD2	TGCAGTGCTAGAGGGCTAGCGGGGATACTAACCACAGATACGCAGTATTTT	CSARGLAGILTTDTQYF
TRBJ2-1	-	TRBV18	TRBD2	TGTGCCAGCTCACCCCCTAGCGGGGGTACATACAATGAGCAGTTCTTC	CASSPPSGGTYNEQFF
TRBJ2-4	-	TRBV5-4	-	TGTGCCAGCAGCTTGGCCGGCGGGATGAACATTCAGTACTTC	CASSLAGGMNIQYF